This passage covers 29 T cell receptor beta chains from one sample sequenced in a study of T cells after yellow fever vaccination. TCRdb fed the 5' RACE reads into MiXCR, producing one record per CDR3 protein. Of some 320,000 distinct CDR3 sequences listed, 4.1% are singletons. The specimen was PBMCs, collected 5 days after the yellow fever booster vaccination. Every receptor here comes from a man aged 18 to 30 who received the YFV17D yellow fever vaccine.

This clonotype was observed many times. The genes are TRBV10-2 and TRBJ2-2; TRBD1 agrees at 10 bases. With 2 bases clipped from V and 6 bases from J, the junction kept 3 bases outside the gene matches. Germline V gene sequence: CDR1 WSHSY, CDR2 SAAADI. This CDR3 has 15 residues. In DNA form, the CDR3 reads TGCGCCAGCAGTGAGACCGGGACAGGGGCCGGGGAGCTGTTTTTT. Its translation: CASSETGTGAGELFF.

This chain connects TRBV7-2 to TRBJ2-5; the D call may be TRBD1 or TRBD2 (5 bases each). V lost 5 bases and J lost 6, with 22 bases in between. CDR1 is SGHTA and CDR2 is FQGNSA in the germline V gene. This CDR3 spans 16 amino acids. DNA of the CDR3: TGTGCCAGCAGCCCCCGGTCCGGTGGGGACGGCCAGACCCAGTACTTC. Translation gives CASSPRSGGDGQTQYF.

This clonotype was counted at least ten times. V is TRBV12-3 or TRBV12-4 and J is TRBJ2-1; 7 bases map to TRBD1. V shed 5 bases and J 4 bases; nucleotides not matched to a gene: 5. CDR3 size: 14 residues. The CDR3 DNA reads TGTGCCAGCAGTCCAACAGGGGCATACAATGAGCAGTTCTTC. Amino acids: CASSPTGAYNEQFF.

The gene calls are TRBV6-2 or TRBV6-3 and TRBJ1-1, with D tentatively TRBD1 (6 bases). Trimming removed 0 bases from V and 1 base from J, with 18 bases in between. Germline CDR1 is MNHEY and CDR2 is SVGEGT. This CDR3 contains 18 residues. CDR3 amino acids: CASSYSIFGSRGNTEAFF. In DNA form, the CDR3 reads TGTGCCAGCAGTTACTCGATCTTTGGGTCCAGGGGGAACACTGAAGCTTTCTTT.

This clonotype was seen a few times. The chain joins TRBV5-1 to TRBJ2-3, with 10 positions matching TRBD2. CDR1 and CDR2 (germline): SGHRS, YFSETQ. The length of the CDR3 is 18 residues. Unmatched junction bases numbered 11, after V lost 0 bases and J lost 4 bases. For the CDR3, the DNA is TGCGCCAGCAGCTTGGCGTCTAGCGGGGGTCCGTGGGCAGATACGCAGTATTTT. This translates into CASSLASSGGPWADTQYF.

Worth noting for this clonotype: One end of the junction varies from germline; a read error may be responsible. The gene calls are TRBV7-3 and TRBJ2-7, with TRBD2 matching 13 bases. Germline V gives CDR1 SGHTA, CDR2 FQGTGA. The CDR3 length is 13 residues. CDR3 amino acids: CASSSGTSGTHHF. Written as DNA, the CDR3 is TGTGCCAGCAGCTCAGGGACTAGCGGGACCCACCACTTC.

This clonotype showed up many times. The CDR3 reads CASSGDPPRFTGELFF. As DNA, the CDR3 is TGTGCCAGCAGCGGAGACCCACCCAGGTTCACCGGGGAGCTGTTTTTT. The chain couples TRBV9 to TRBJ2-2; D is unclear. The germline V gene has CDR1 SGDLS and CDR2 YYNGEE. Trimming cost V 3 bases and J 4 bases, with 16 bases left between them. The CDR3 sequence is 16 residues long. The whole variable domain, filled in from reference TRBV9 and TRBJ2-2, reads DSGVTQTPKHLITATGQRVTLRCSPRSGDLSVYWYQQSLDQGLQFLIQYYNGEERAKGNILERFSAQQFPDLHSELNLSSLELGDSALYFCASSGDPPRFTGELFFGEGSRLTVL.

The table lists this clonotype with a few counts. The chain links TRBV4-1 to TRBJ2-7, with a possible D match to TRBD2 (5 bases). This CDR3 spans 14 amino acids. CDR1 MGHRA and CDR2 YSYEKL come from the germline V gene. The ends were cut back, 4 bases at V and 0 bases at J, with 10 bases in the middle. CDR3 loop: CASSRTQSSYEQYV. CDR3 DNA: TGCGCCAGCAGCCGGACTCAAAGCTCCTACGAGCAGTACGTC.

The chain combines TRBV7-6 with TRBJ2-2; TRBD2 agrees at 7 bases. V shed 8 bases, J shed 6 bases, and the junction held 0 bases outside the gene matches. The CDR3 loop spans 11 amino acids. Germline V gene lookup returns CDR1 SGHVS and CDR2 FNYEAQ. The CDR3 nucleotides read TGTGCCAGCGGGGGGGCCGGGGAGCTGTTTTTT. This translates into CASGGAGELFF.

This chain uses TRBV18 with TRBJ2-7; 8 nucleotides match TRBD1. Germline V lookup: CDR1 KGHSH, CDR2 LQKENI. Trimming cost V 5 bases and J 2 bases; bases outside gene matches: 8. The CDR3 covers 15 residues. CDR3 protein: CASSSDRDPAYEQYV. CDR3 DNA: TGTGCCAGCTCATCGGACAGGGATCCGGCCTACGAGCAGTACGTC.

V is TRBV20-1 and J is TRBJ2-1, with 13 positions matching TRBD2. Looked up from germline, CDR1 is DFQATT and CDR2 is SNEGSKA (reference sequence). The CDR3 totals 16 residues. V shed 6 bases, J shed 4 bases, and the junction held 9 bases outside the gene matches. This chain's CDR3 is CSARTSGGLPYNEQFF. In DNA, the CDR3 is TGCAGTGCGCGGACTAGCGGGGGCCTCCCGTACAATGAGCAGTTCTTC.

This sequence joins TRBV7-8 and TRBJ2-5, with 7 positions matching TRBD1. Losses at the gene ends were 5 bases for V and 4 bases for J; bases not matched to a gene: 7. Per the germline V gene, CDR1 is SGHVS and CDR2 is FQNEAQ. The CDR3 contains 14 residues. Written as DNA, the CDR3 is TGTGCCAGCAGCCAGGGGGTTTCTTTAGAGACCCAGTACTTC. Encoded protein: CASSQGVSLETQYF.

This CDR3 reads CASSQGVGLTNEKLFF. The DNA of the CDR3 is TGCGCCAGCAGCCAAGGGGTCGGTTTAACTAATGAAAAACTGTTTTTT. The chain carries TRBV4-3 and TRBJ1-4; no definite D call. Looked up from germline, CDR1 is LGHNA and CDR2 is YSLEER. The CDR3 is 16 residues long. V was trimmed by 1 base and J by 1 base, leaving 10 bases between them.

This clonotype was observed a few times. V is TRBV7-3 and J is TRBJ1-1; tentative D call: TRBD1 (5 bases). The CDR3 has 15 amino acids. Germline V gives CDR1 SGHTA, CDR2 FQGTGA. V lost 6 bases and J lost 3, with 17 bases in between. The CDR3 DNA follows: TGTGCCAGCAGTCAAAGCGGGGCGGTGTACACTGAAGCTTTCTTT. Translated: CASSQSGAVYTEAFF. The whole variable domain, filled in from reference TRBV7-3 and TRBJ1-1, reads GAGVSQTPSNKVTEKGKYVELRCDPISGHTALYWYRQSLGQGPEFLIYFQGTGAADDSGLPNDRFFAVRPEGSVSTLKIQRTERGDSAVYLCASSQSGAVYTEAFFGQGTRLTVV.

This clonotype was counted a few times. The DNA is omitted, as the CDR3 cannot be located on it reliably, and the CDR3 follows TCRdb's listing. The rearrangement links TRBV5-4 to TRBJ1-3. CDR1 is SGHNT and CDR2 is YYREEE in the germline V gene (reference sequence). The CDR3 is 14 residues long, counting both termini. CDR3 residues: CASSFGPGGNTIYF.

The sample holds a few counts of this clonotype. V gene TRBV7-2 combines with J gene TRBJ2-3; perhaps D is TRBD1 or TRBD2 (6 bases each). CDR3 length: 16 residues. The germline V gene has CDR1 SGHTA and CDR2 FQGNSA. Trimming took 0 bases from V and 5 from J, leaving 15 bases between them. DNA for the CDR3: TGTGCCAGCAGCTTAGCGGCGGGACAACGCAGAGATACGCAGTATTTT. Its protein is CASSLAAGQRRDTQYF.

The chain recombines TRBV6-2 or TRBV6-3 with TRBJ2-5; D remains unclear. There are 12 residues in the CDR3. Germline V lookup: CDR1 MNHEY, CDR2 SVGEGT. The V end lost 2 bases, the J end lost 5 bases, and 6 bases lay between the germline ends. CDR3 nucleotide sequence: TGTGCCAGCAGTTACGTTTGGGAGACCCAGTACTTC. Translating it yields CASSYVWETQYF.

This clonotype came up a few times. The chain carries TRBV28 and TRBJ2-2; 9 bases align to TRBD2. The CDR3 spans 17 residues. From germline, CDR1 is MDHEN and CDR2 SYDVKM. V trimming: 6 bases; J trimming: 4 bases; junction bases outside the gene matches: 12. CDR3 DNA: TGTGCCAGCAGAATTTGGAGCGGGGGGAAATCCACCGGGGAGCTGTTTTTT. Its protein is CASRIWSGGKSTGELFF.

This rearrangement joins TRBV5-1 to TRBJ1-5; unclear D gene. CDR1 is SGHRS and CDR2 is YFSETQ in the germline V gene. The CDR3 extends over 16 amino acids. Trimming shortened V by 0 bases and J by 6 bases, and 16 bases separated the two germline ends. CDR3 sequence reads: CASSLAPSGEGQPQHF. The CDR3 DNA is TGCGCCAGCAGCTTGGCGCCGAGCGGGGAAGGTCAGCCCCAGCATTTT.

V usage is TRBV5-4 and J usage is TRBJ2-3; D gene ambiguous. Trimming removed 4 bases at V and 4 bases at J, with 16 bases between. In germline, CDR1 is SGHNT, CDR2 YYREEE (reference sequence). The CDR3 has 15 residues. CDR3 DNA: TGTGCCAGCAGCCGGGCGGACGGCGCGGCAGATACGCAGTATTTT. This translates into CASSRADGAADTQYF.

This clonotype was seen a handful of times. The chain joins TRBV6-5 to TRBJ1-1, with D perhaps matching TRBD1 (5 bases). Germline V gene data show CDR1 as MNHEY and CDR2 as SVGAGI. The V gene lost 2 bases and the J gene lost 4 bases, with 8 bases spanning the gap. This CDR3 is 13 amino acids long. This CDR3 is CASSYGAGTEAFF. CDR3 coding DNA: TGTGCCAGCAGTTACGGGGCAGGCACTGAAGCTTTCTTT.

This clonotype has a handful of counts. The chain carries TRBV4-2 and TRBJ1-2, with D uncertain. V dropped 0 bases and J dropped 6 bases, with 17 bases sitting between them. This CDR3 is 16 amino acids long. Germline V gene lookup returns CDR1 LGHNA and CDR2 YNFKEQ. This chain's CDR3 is CASSQDLGMGLNGYTF. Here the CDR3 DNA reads TGTGCCAGCAGCCAAGATCTCGGTATGGGCCTCAATGGCTACACCTTC.

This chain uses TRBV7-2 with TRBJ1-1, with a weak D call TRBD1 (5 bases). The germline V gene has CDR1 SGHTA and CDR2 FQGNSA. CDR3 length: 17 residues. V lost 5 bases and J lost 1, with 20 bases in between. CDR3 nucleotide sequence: TGTGCCAGCAGCCCCAGGGCCATCTTACTCAGGAACACTGAAGCTTTCTTT. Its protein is CASSPRAILLRNTEAFF.

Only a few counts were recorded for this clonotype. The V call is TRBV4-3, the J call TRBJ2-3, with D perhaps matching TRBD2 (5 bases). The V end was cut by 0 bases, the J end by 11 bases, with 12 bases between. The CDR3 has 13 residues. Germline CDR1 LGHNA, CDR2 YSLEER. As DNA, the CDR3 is TGCGCCAGCAGCCAAGATTGGATAGCGAGGCAGTATTTT. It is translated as CASSQDWIARQYF.

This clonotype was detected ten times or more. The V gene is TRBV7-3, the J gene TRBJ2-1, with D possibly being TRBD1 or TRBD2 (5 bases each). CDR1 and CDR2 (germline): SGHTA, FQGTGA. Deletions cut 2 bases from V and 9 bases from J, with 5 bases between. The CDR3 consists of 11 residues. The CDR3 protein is CASSLGTEQFF. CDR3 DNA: TGTGCCAGCAGCTTAGGGACTGAGCAGTTCTTC.

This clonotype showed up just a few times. The CDR3: CASRGPLRWTDTQYF. DNA for the CDR3: TGCGCCAGCAGGGGGCCCCTAAGGTGGACAGATACGCAGTATTTT. The chain links TRBV4-1 to TRBJ2-3, with D possibly being TRBD1 (5 bases). Germline V gene sequence: CDR1 MGHRA, CDR2 YSYEKL. The CDR3 is made up of 15 amino acids. V was pared by 6 bases and J by 3 bases, with 16 bases between.

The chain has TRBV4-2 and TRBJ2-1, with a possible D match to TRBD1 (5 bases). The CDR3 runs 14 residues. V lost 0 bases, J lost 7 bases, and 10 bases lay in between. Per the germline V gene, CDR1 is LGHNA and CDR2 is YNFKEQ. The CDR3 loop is CASSQEAGWNEQFF. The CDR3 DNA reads TGTGCCAGCAGCCAAGAGGCAGGGTGGAATGAGCAGTTCTTC.

The CDR3 region is CASSRQGVSNQPQHF. In DNA, the CDR3 is TGTGCCAGCAGCAGACAGGGGGTTAGCAATCAGCCCCAGCATTTT. The chain has TRBV5-5 and TRBJ1-5; 9 nucleotides agree with TRBD1. The CDR3 extends over 15 amino acids. Germline assignment: CDR1 SGHKS and CDR2 YYEKEE (reference sequence). J was trimmed by 0 bases and V by 4 bases; bases with no gene match: 2. The full variable domain, completed using reference TRBV5-5 and TRBJ1-5, is DAGVTQSPTHLIKTRGQQVTLRCSPISGHKSVSWYQQVLGQGPQFIFQYYEKEERGRGNFPDRFSARQFPNYSSELNVNALLLGDSALYLCASSRQGVSNQPQHFGDGTRLSIL.

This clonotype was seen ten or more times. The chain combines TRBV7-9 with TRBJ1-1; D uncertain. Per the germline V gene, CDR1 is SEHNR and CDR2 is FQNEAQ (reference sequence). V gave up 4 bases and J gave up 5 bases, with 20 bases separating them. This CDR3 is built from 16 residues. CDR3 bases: TGTGCCAGCAGCTCGACCTGGGTGAGAATAGGGACTGAAGCTTTCTTT. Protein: CASSSTWVRIGTEAFF.